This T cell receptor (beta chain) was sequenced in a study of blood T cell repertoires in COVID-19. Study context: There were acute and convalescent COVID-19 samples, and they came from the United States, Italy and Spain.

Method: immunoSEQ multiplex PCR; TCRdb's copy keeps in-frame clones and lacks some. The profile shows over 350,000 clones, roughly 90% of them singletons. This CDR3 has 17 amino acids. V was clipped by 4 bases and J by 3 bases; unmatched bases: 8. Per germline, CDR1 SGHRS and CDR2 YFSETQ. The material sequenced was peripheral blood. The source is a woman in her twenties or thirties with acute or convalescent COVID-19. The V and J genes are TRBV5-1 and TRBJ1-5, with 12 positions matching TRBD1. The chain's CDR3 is CASSPGQGASLNQPQHF. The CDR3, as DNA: TGCGCCAGCAGCCCGGGACAGGGGGCCTCTCTCAATCAGCCCCAGCATTTT. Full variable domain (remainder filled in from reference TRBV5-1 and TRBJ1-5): KAGVTQTPRYLIKTRGQQVTLSCSPISGHRSVSWYQQTPGQGLQFLFEYFSETQRNKGNFPGRFSGRQFSNSRSEMNVSTLELGDSALYLCASSPGQGASLNQPQHFGDGTRLSIL.